One and the same sample provided the 14 T cell receptor beta chains below, sequenced in a study of blood T cell repertoires in COVID-19. Measured with immunoSEQ multiplex PCR; TCRdb has only the in-frame clones, and not every one. Seen here are around 400,000 clones, roughly 87% observed once, and the top ten hold about 5.4%. Sequenced input: PBMCs or T cells enriched from blood (not recorded which). The origin of the receptors is a woman aged 45-65 years who had recovered from COVID-19.

The V and J genes are TRBV30 and TRBJ2-7; weak D call: TRBD1 (5 bases). The V gene's germline CDR1 is GTSNPN and CDR2 SVGIG (reference sequence). The CDR3 runs to 13 residues. V lost 5 bases, J lost 1 base, and 12 bases lay in between. The chain's CDR3 is CAWDSQRSYEQYF. CDR3 in DNA: TGTGCCTGGGACAGTCAACGGTCCTACGAGCAGTACTTC.

This clone was found once. The chain joins TRBV6-2 or TRBV6-3 to TRBJ2-2, with D hard to call. Trimming took off 6 bases at V and 6 bases at J, with 11 bases between the two ends. Germline CDR1 is MNHEY and CDR2 is SVGEGT. The CDR3 is 13 amino acids. Here the CDR3 reads CASSQSRPGELFF. The DNA for the CDR3 is TGTGCCAGCAGCCAATCTAGGCCCGGGGAGCTGTTTTTT.

V and J are TRBV7-8 and TRBJ1-1, with TRBD1 as a possible D gene (5 bases). The CDR3 is 14 amino acids. From germline, CDR1 is SGHVS and CDR2 FQNEAQ. V dropped 1 base and J dropped 2 bases, with 8 bases sitting between them. DNA for the CDR3: TGTGCCAGCAGCTTAGGGACAAGTAACACTGAAGCTTTCTTT. As protein: CASSLGTSNTEAFF.

J is TRBJ1-2 and V is TRBV6-1, with D possibly being TRBD1 (5 bases). Trimming left V 3 bases short and J 6 bases short, with 23 bases between. The length of the CDR3 is 17 residues. The V gene's germline CDR1 is MNHNS and CDR2 SASEGT. This CDR3 is CASSEMGQIIERHGYTF. CDR3 bases: TGTGCCAGCAGTGAGATGGGGCAGATAATAGAAAGACATGGCTACACCTTC.

The chain uses TRBV6-2 or TRBV6-3 and TRBJ2-7; 7 bases map to TRBD2. The CDR3 is 14 residues long. The germline gives CDR1 MNHEY, CDR2 SVGEGT. The trim removed 0 bases at V and 8 bases at J, leaving 7 bases unmatched. The CDR3 protein is CASSYSGTRGKQYF. The CDR3 DNA reads TGTGCCAGCAGTTACTCGGGAACGCGGGGGAAGCAGTACTTC.

The chain combines TRBV27 with TRBJ2-2; D ambiguous. This CDR3 is built from 13 residues. V lost 2 bases, J lost 2 bases, and 3 bases lay in between. Per germline, CDR1 MNHEY and CDR2 SMNVEV (reference sequence). Here the CDR3 DNA reads TGTGCCAGCAGTTTACCTAACACCGGGGAGCTGTTTTTT. It yields the protein CASSLPNTGELFF.

In this sample, this clone turned up once. V and J are TRBV7-8 and TRBJ2-7; TRBD1 matches at 7 bases. The V and J ends lost 5 bases and 1 base, in that order; junction bases with no gene match: 11. Per germline, CDR1 SGHVS and CDR2 FQNEAQ. The CDR3 extends over 16 amino acids. DNA of the CDR3: TGTGCCAGCAGCCTTAGGCGGACAGGAGGTTCCTACGAGCAGTACTTC. Its protein product is CASSLRRTGGSYEQYF.

The rearrangement links TRBV30 to TRBJ1-1; 7 bases agree with TRBD1. V gave up 2 bases and J gave up 1 base; unmatched junction bases: 7. CDR1 is GTSNPN and CDR2 is SVGIG in the germline V gene (reference sequence). This CDR3 comprises 15 residues. The CDR3 bases are TGTGCCTGGAGTCCTACGACAGGGAAGAACACTGAAGCTTTCTTT. It translates to CAWSPTTGKNTEAFF. The full variable domain, with the rest looked up from reference TRBV30 and TRBJ1-1, is SQTIHQWPATLVQPVGSPLSLECTVEGTSNPNLYWYRQAAGRGLQLLFYSVGIGQISSEVPQNLSASRPQDRQFILSSKKLLLSDSGFYLCAWSPTTGKNTEAFFGQGTRLTVV.

The rearrangement joins TRBV5-6 to TRBJ1-2; tentatively, D is TRBD1 (6 bases). There are 16 residues in the CDR3. V lost 0 bases and J 3 bases, leaving 15 bases between the germline ends. Germline CDR1 reads SGHDT; CDR2 reads YYEEEE. In DNA form, the CDR3 reads TGTGCCAGCAGCTTGGTAGGGGGGGCGCAAGACTATGGCTACACCTTC. Translation: CASSLVGGAQDYGYTF.

This sequence joins TRBV5-1 and TRBJ1-4, with a weak D call TRBD1 (6 bases). The CDR3 extends over 13 amino acids. Germline V gene sequence: CDR1 SGHRS, CDR2 YFSETQ. V was pared by 4 bases and J by 8 bases, with 12 bases between. The CDR3 spells CASSTGSQEKLFF. CDR3 nucleotides: TGCGCCAGCAGCACAGGGTCTCAAGAAAAACTGTTTTTT. The variable domain in full, with the rest retrieved from reference TRBV5-1 and TRBJ1-4, is KAGVTQTPRYLIKTRGQQVTLSCSPISGHRSVSWYQQTPGQGLQFLFEYFSETQRNKGNFPGRFSGRQFSNSRSEMNVSTLELGDSALYLCASSTGSQEKLFFGSGTQLSVL.

J is TRBJ1-5 and V is TRBV30; D is unclear. Germline V gene sequence: CDR1 GTSNPN, CDR2 SVGIG (reference sequence). Trimming shortened V by 3 bases and J by 4 bases, and 10 bases separated the two germline ends. The CDR3 sequence is 13 residues long. This chain's CDR3 is CAWREGKNQPQHF. CDR3 bases: TGTGCCTGGAGAGAGGGAAAGAATCAGCCCCAGCATTTT.

The gene calls are TRBV10-3 and TRBJ2-1; 10 nucleotides match TRBD1. Trimming removed 9 bases from V and 12 bases from J; junction bases left unmatched: 17. The CDR3 spans 15 residues. Looked up from germline, CDR1 is ENHRY and CDR2 is SYGVKD. CDR3 bases: TGTGCCATGGCGAGGGCTGATCTTGACAGGGGGCGGCAGTTCTTC. Protein: CAMARADLDRGRQFF.

The table lists this clone with a count of one. The V and J genes are TRBV6-1 and TRBJ2-2, with D perhaps TRBD1 (5 bases). The CDR3 spans 15 residues. CDR1 is MNHNS and CDR2 is SASEGT in the germline V gene. The V end lost 5 bases, the J end lost 1 base, and 11 bases lay between the germline ends. The CDR3 here is CASSSATVNTGELFF. CDR3 sequence (DNA): TGTGCCAGCAGTTCCGCGACAGTGAACACCGGGGAGCTGTTTTTT.

In this sample, this clone turned up once. The CDR3 loop is CASSQKEGRDEKLFF. As DNA, the CDR3 is TGCGCCAGCAGCCAAAAGGAGGGAAGGGATGAAAAACTGTTTTTT. This rearrangement joins TRBV4-1 to TRBJ1-4; D uncertain. Deletions cut 2 bases from V and 6 bases from J, with 13 bases between. Germline CDR1 MGHRA, CDR2 YSYEKL. The CDR3 is 15 residues long.